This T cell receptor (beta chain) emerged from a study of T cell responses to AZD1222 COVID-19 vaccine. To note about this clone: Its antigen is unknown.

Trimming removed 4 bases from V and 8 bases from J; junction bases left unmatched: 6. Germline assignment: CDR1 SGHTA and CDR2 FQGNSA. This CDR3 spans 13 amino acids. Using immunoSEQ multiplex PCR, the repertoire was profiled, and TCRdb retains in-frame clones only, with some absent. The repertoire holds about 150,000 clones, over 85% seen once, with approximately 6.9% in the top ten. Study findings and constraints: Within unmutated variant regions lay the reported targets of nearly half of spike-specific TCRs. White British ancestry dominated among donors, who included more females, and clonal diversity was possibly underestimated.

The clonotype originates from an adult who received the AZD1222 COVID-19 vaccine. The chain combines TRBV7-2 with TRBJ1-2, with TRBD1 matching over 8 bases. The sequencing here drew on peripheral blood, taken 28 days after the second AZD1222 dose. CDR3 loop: CASSSQGAGGYTF. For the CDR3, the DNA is TGTGCCAGCAGCTCCCAGGGGGCGGGAGGCTACACCTTC.